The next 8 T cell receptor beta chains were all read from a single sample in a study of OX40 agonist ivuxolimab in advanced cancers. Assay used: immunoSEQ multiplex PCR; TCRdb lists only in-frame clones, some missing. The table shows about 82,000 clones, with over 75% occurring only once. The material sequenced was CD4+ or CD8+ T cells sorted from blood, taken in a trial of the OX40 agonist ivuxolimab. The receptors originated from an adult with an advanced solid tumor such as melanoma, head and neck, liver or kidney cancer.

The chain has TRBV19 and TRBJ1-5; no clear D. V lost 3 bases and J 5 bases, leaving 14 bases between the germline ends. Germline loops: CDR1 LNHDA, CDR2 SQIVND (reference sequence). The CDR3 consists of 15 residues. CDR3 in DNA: TGTGCCAGTAGTATGGACGTTATGGCCCATCAGCCCCAGCATTTT. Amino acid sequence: CASSMDVMAHQPQHF.

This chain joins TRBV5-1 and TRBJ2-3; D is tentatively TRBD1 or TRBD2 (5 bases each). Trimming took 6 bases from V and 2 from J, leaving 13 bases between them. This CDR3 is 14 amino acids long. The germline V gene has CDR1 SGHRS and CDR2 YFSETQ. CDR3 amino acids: CASNLEGITDTQYF. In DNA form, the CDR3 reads TGCGCCAGCAACTTAGAGGGGATCACAGATACGCAGTATTTT.

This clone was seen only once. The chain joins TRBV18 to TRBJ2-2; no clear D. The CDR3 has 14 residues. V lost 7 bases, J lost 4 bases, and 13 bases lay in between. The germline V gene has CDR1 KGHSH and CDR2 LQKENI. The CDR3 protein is CASYLTWVTGELFF. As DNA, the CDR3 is TGTGCCAGCTATCTGACTTGGGTCACCGGGGAGCTGTTTTTT.

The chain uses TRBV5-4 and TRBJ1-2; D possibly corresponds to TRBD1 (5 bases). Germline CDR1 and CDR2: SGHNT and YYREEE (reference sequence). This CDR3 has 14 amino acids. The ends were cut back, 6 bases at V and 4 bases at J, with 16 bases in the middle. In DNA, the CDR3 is TGTGCCAGCACCCTGGGGGGGACGCTCTATGGCTACACCTTC. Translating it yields CASTLGGTLYGYTF.

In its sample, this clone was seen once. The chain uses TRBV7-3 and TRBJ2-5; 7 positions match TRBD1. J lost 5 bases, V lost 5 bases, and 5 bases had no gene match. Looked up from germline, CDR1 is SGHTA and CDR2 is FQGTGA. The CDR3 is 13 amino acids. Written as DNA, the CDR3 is TGTGCCAGCAGCCAGACAGGGCAGGAGACCCAGTACTTC. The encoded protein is CASSQTGQETQYF.

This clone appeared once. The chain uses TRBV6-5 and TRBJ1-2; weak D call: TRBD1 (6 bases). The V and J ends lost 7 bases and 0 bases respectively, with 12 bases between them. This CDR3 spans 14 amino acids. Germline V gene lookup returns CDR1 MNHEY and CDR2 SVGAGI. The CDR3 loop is CASKSTGTNYGYTF. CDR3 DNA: TGTGCCAGCAAAAGTACAGGGACTAACTATGGCTACACCTTC.

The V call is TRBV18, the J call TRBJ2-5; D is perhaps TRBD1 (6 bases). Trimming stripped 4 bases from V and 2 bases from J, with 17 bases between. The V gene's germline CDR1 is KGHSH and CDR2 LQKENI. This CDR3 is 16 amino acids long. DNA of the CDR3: TGTGCCAGCTCACGAATACAACTAGGACAGCAAGAGACCCAGTACTTC. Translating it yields CASSRIQLGQQETQYF.

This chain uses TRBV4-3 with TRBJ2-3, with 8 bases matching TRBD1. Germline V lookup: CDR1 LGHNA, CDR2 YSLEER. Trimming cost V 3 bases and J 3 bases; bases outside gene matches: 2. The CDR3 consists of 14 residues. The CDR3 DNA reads TGCGCCAGCAGCCAGGACAGGGAAACAGATACGCAGTATTTT. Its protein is CASSQDRETDTQYF.